This T cell receptor beta chain was profiled in a study of naive and memory T cell subsets. There are a few counts of this clonotype. Germline CDR1 and CDR2: DFQATT and SNEGSKA (reference sequence). V was shortened by 4 bases and J by 0 bases, with 10 bases between the two germline ends. CDR3 length: 14 amino acids. Both TRBC1 and TRBC2 were covered by a beta constant-region primer of two equimolar oligonucleotides. TCRdb recomputed calls from the UMI-ligation and nested PCR reads with MiXCR, one row per CDR3 protein. The data hold approximately 140,000 distinct CDR3 sequences, with 17% observed a single time.

This sequence originates from a human donor in good health. The chain couples TRBV20-1 to TRBJ1-5; D is unclear. Sequenced input: naive CD4+ T cells from blood. Here the CDR3 reads CSANLGNSNQPQHF. The CDR3 region has the DNA TGCAGTGCTAATTTAGGGAATAGCAATCAGCCCCAGCATTTT.